This entry is about one T cell receptor beta chain. The record originates from a study of patients and donors after allogeneic stem cell transplantation. TCRdb recomputed calls from the RT-PCR reads with MiXCR, one row per CDR3 protein. The sample has about 960,000 distinct CDR3 sequences; roughly 18% are singletons. This clonotype originated in a human donor who was either an allogeneic HSCT recipient or a stem cell or donor lymphocyte infusion donor (not recorded which). It is not recorded whose cells these are; they may come from a transplant donor. Sequenced: blood, either unsorted or a sorted T cell fraction (not recorded which).

CDR3: CASSLLNLAGATYEQYF. In DNA, the CDR3 is TGTGCCAGCAGTTTACTCAATTTGGCAGGGGCGACCTACGAGCAGTACTTC. The rearrangement uses TRBV27 and TRBJ2-7; tentatively, D is TRBD1 (6 bases). The CDR3 is 17 residues long. V gave up 2 bases and J gave up 2 bases, with 19 bases separating them. The V gene's germline CDR1 is MNHEY and CDR2 SMNVEV (reference sequence).